The 6 T cell receptor beta chains below all came from one sample that was sequenced in a study of beta chain features in type 1 diabetes (dated by TCRdb to the late 2010s). The library was prepared using the immunoSEQ multiplex PCR assay. The High Capacity cDNA Reverse Transcription Kit was used to reverse transcribe all of the isolated RNA, meaning that expressed TCRB transcripts were what got sequenced. TCRdb carries this immuneACCESS record with in-frame sequences only. Its versions omit some clonotypes, under half of them owing to an unresolved V gene in the studies checked, with the rest unexplained. This sample holds roughly 610,000 clones; 15% to 17% were observed only once. The ten largest account for 0.09% to 0.095% of the sample. The sample was naive CD4+ T cells from blood. The cell subset or site label for this specimen denotes: true naive CD4+ T cells. These receptor sequences come from a young man in good health.

V gene TRBV5-4 combines with J gene TRBJ2-7, with 11 bases aligning to TRBD2. Trimming cost V 9 bases and J 0 bases; bases outside gene matches: 11. This CDR3 region has 16 residues. Germline CDR1 is SGHNT and CDR2 is YYREEE (reference sequence). The CDR3 DNA is TGTGCCACAAGAGGACTAGCGGGTGATTCCTCCTACGAGCAGTACTTC. Protein product: CATRGLAGDSSYEQYF.

This clone was seen a handful of times. The chain is built from TRBV18 and TRBJ1-5; 9 nucleotides match TRBD1. This CDR3 region has 14 residues. CDR1 KGHSH and CDR2 LQKENI come from the germline V gene. With V trimmed by 4 bases and J by 5 bases, 3 bases remained unmatched. CDR3 protein: CASSRQGVDQPQHF. The CDR3 coding sequence is TGTGCCAGCTCACGACAGGGGGTAGATCAGCCCCAGCATTTT.

The genes are TRBV18 and TRBJ2-1, with 10 bases lining up with TRBD1. The junction had 8 bases not matched to a gene; V was cut back by 5 bases and J by 10 bases. CDR1 and CDR2 (germline): KGHSH, LQKENI. The CDR3 consists of 14 residues. The CDR3 nucleotides read TGTGCCAGCTCATCCTCGACAGGGGGCGCCGAGCAGTTCTTC. Translation gives CASSSSTGGAEQFF.

This clone was counted between two and nine times. The V gene is TRBV15, the J gene TRBJ2-7; D is possibly TRBD1 (6 bases). Between the trimmed V and J ends, which lost 4 bases and 1 base, there was a span of 17 bases. Germline V gene data show CDR1 as LNHNV and CDR2 as YYDKDF (reference sequence). This CDR3 contains 16 residues. CDR3 sequence: CATSIRNRVFSYEQYF. Here the CDR3 DNA reads TGTGCCACCAGCATTCGAAACAGGGTTTTTTCCTACGAGCAGTACTTC.

The chain carries TRBV29-1 and TRBJ2-2; 8 bases map to TRBD1. The CDR3 totals 14 residues. The germline gives CDR1 SQVTM, CDR2 ANQGSEA. J lost 0 bases, V lost 8 bases, and 5 bases had no gene match. CDR3 sequence reads: CSTRTGPNTGELFF. The CDR3 DNA reads TGCAGCACACGGACAGGGCCGAACACCGGGGAGCTGTTTTTT.

This clone was detected only a few times. Other DNA variants within this sample encode the same CDR3. The V and J genes are TRBV7-9 and TRBJ1-1; the D is unclear. V was clipped by 0 bases and J by 1 base, with 6 bases between them. The CDR3 contains 14 residues. Germline CDR1 is SEHNR and CDR2 is FQNEAQ (reference sequence). CDR3 nucleotide sequence: TGTGCCAGCAGCTTAGCGGCGAAGAACACTGAAGCTTTCTTT. Amino acid sequence: CASSLAAKNTEAFF.